This record covers a single TCR beta chain. Its antigen is not identified. This sample is drawn from a study of cytomegalovirus exposure and HLA in healthy donors. The PCR made use of 60 Vbeta and 13 Jbeta primers. Some clones are missing from TCRdb's copy, which holds only in-frame ones; the method was immunoSEQ multiplex PCR. The sample lists 110,000 or so clones, 80% to 85% seen once, with about 6.9% in the top ten. Study-level results: The listing of roughly 160 TCR beta chains classed them as cytomegalovirus-associated.

CDR1 SGHTS and CDR2 YDEGEE come from the germline V gene. The V and J ends lost 3 bases and 5 bases, in that order; junction bases with no gene match: 12. CDR3 length: 16 residues. In nominal health when sampled, donors likely had unrecorded immune exposures nonetheless. The gene calls are TRBV5-8 and TRBJ1-1; the match to TRBD1 covers 8 bases. The sequence derives from a man aged 30 to 45 in good health and CMV-seropositive. The sequenced sample was PBMCs. The CDR3 here is CASSSYLGQGGTEAFF. DNA of the CDR3: TGTGCCAGCAGCTCCTACCTAGGACAGGGCGGTACTGAAGCTTTCTTT.